The entry below gives a single T cell receptor (beta chain) sequence along with its context. Its antigen is as yet unknown. This record belongs to a study of regulatory T cells in long-lasting Graves disease. This CDR3 contains 16 residues. V shed 6 bases and J 8 bases; nucleotides not matched to a gene: 14. For TCR beta, libraries came from iRepertoire HTBI primers and Arm-PCR of CDR3 regions. TCRdb recomputed calls from the multiplex PCR reads with MiXCR, one row per CDR3 protein. The sample yields 500,000 or so distinct CDR3 sequences, about 16% seen once. Overall study results and limits: Persistent disease samples used TRBV28, TRBJ1-2 and TRBJ2-5 preferentially.

This sample's time point: newly diagnosed GD, antithyroid drugs for less than 3 months. Extracted PBMC RNA gave rise to the TCR library. The same sample was also used in a study of T cells in Graves' hyperthyroidism and ophthalmopathy. From that report: A 13 V-J signature model discriminated ophthalmopathy versus stable hyperthyroidism.

The source is a woman aged 35-65 years with Graves disease. V is TRBV12-3 or TRBV12-4 and J is TRBJ2-2; TRBD2 matches at 8 bases. This sample comprised peripheral blood mononuclear cells (PBMCs), obtained at new diagnosis, from a patient treated with antithyroid drugs. CDR3 protein: CASRPSSRGGRGELFF. CDR3 bases: TGTGCCAGCAGACCCTCTAGCCGGGGGGGCAGGGGGGAGCTGTTTTTT.